This entry describes one TCR beta chain. Original data processing: Reference gene primers were amplified, and this amplification served to estimate nucleated cell counts. Measured with immunoSEQ multiplex PCR; TCRdb has only the in-frame clones, and not every one. Clone size and V and J calls were adopted from that table, with D and trimming inferred from the DNA. The sample contains about 27,000 clones, approximately 79% of which appear only once. From germline, CDR1 is MRHNA and CDR2 SNTAGT. This CDR3 is built from 14 residues. J was trimmed by 1 base and V by 6 bases; bases with no gene match: 4. The data belong to a study of blood T cell repertoires in COVID-19. Study as a whole: Samples taken during acute and convalescent COVID-19 were collected in the United States, Italy and Spain. The analysed material was cDNA or gDNA that came from T cells, B-cell-depleted T cells, or PBMCs.

The specimen was peripheral blood. This chain uses TRBV6-4 with TRBJ1-1; 8 bases map to TRBD1. The clonotype was recovered from a woman at least 80 years old with acute or convalescent COVID-19. CDR3 bases: TGTGCCAGCAGGATCACAGGGGGGAACACTGAAGCTTTCTTT. It is translated as CASRITGGNTEAFF.